The 8 T cell receptor beta chains below all came from one sample that was sequenced in a study of breast tumors, draining lymph nodes, adjacent tissues. TCRdb re-analysed the multiplex PCR reads in MiXCR, keeping a single row per CDR3 protein. The sample lists 140,000 to 150,000 distinct CDR3 sequences, roughly 33% occurring once. Breast cancer patients provided tissue from their axillary draining lymph nodes. The sample was axillary lymph node tissue. All receptors come from a female donor with breast cancer. Some clones in this sample may be carry-over from other donors' samples.

This clonotype was seen ten or more times. This chain joins TRBV11-2 and TRBJ1-4, with D perhaps matching TRBD1 (6 bases). The CDR3 runs to 15 residues. V was cut by 6 bases and J by 4 bases, with 15 bases left in between. Per germline, CDR1 SGHAT and CDR2 FQNNGV. CDR3 nucleotide sequence: TGTGCCAGCAGGATTACCGGGACACTTAATGAAAAACTGTTTTTT. Translation: CASRITGTLNEKLFF.

This clonotype was seen ten or more times. The V gene is TRBV24-1, the J gene TRBJ2-5; tentative D call: TRBD2 (7 bases). Trimming removed 3 bases from V and 4 bases from J, with 26 bases in between. The CDR3 spans 19 residues. Per the germline V gene, CDR1 is KGHDR and CDR2 is SFDVKD. The CDR3 reads CATSDGKGGAILPIETQYF. The CDR3 coding sequence is TGTGCCACCAGTGATGGAAAGGGGGGGGCAATCCTCCCTATAGAGACCCAGTACTTC.

This clonotype has ten or more counts. The chain has TRBV27 and TRBJ2-7, with TRBD2 matching 7 bases. V gave up 6 bases and J gave up 4 bases; unmatched junction bases: 9. Germline V gives CDR1 MNHEY, CDR2 SMNVEV (reference sequence). The CDR3 loop spans 14 amino acids. The CDR3 loop reads CASRAAAGEYEQYF. CDR3 nucleotide sequence: TGTGCCAGCAGAGCAGCCGCGGGGGAATACGAGCAGTACTTC.

Many counts were recorded for this clonotype. The chain joins TRBV7-9 to TRBJ1-6; D might be TRBD1 (6 bases). V was clipped by 2 bases and J by 10 bases, with 15 bases between them. This CDR3 comprises 15 residues. The germline gives CDR1 SEHNR, CDR2 FQNEAQ (reference sequence). The CDR3 region is CASSLTDSEQSPLHF. DNA of the CDR3: TGTGCCAGCAGCTTAACGGACAGCGAGCAATCACCCCTCCACTTT.

This clonotype was seen ten or more times. The genes are TRBV20-1 and TRBJ2-1; 13 bases fit TRBD2. Germline V gene data show CDR1 as DFQATT and CDR2 as SNEGSKA (reference sequence). The CDR3 extends over 14 amino acids. The V gene end was trimmed by 6 bases and the J gene end by 5 bases; junction bases not matched to a gene: 4. CDR3 sequence (DNA): TGCAGTGCCGACGGACTAGCGGGGGACAATGAGCAGTTCTTC. This sequence encodes CSADGLAGDNEQFF.

In its sample, this clonotype was seen many times. The gene calls are TRBV7-3 and TRBJ2-3; 10 bases align to TRBD1. The CDR3 extends over 17 amino acids. Germline CDR1 and CDR2: SGHTA and FQGTGA. V lost 5 bases to trimming and J lost 3 bases; unmatched junction nucleotides: 11. CDR3 coding DNA: TGTGCCAGCAGCCTAATATCCGGGACAGGGGCAACAGATACGCAGTATTTT. Protein product: CASSLISGTGATDTQYF.

The CDR3 sequence is CATSDRGREKLFF. DNA of the CDR3: TGTGCCACCAGTGACAGGGGAAGGGAAAAACTGTTTTTT. The rearrangement joins TRBV24-1 to TRBJ1-4; D might be TRBD1 (6 bases). This CDR3 has 13 amino acids. The V gene's germline CDR1 is KGHDR and CDR2 SFDVKD. V lost 4 bases and J 8 bases, leaving 10 bases between the germline ends.

This clonotype was recorded many times. The V gene is TRBV18, the J gene TRBJ2-2; 7 bases agree with TRBD2. Germline CDR1 reads KGHSH; CDR2 reads LQKENI. Trimming at V came to 2 bases and at J to 7 bases, leaving 13 bases not matched to a gene. The CDR3 extends over 17 amino acids. The CDR3 region has the DNA TGTGCCAGCTCACCATCTGCGGCGGGGGACCTTGGCGGGGAGCTGTTTTTT. Protein sequence: CASSPSAAGDLGGELFF.